This paragraph covers one TCR beta chain sequence. Its antigen is unknown. Sequencing used immunoSEQ multiplex PCR; TCRdb keeps in-frame clones, though not all of them. The profile shows roughly 190,000 clones, over 85% of them singletons. This record comes from a study of T cell responses to AZD1222 COVID-19 vaccine. Whole-study results and caveats: Repertoires in all cases were sampled only once the peak T cell response had passed. Distributed over spike, vaccine-associated CD4 TCRs predominated at 160-218 and 743-854.

V lost 4 bases and J lost 6, with 11 bases in between. Germline values: CDR1 SGHRS, CDR2 YFSETQ. The CDR3 covers 12 residues. This TCR was recovered from an adult who received the MenACWY meningococcal vaccine as a control. The chain carries TRBV5-1 and TRBJ2-7; D is unclear. Sample: peripheral blood, taken 28 days after the second dose of the MenACWY control vaccine. The CDR3 nucleotides read TGCGCCAGCAGCCGATCTGGCGGCGAGCAGTACTTC. Translated, it gives CASSRSGGEQYF. Drawing the rest from reference TRBV5-1 and TRBJ2-7, the complete variable domain is KAGVTQTPRYLIKTRGQQVTLSCSPISGHRSVSWYQQTPGQGLQFLFEYFSETQRNKGNFPGRFSGRQFSNSRSEMNVSTLELGDSALYLCASSRSGGEQYFGPGTRLTVT.